This T cell receptor beta chain was sequenced in a study of CD8+CD57+ T cells in acquired aplastic anemia. Genomic DNA, the template, was used for profiling of the TCR beta VDJ and CDR3. One entry per CDR3 protein, called by TCRdb with MiXCR from the reads. The table lists about 160,000 distinct CDR3 sequences, 35% to 55% of them singletons, with 1.1% in the top ten. CDR3 length equals 17 residues. Germline CDR1 reads SGHTA; CDR2 reads FQGNSA. V dropped 5 bases and J dropped 1 base, with 20 bases sitting between them. This clonotype was recorded at least ten times. The rearrangement links TRBV7-2 to TRBJ1-1, with D possibly TRBD1 on 5 matching bases. The sequencing input was sorted CD4+, CD8+, or CD8+CD57+ T cells (not recorded which) from PBMCs. This clonotype was obtained from a human donor in good health. The CDR3 protein is CASSHIPGGYGNTEAFF. The CDR3 DNA sequence: TGTGCCAGCAGCCACATCCCGGGGGGGTATGGGAACACTGAAGCTTTCTTT.